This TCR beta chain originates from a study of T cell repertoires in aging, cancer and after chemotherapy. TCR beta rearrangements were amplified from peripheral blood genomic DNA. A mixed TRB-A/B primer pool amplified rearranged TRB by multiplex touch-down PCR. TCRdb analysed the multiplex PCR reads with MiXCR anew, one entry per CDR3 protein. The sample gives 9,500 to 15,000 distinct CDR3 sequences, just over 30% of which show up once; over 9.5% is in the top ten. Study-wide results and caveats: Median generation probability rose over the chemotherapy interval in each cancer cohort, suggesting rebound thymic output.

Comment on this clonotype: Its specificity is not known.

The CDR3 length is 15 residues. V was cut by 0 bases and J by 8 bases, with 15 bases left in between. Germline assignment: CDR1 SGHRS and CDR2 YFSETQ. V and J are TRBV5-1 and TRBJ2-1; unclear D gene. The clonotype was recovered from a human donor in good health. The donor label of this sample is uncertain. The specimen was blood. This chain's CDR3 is CASSLEDSSQDEQFF. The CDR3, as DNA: TGCGCCAGCAGCTTGGAAGACTCCTCGCAGGATGAGCAGTTCTTC.